This passage covers 27 T cell receptor beta chains from one sample sequenced in a study of radiotherapy plus CTLA-4 blockade in lung cancer. Sequencing was performed with immunoSEQ multiplex PCR; in TCRdb, only in-frame clones are kept and a portion is missing. Of some 100,000 clones in the sample, approximately 80% are singletons; the top ten hold about 14%. Sequences were derived from peripheral blood, sampled from a patient treated with radiotherapy plus ipilimumab. The source of these receptors is a human donor with non-small cell lung cancer that progressed on radiotherapy plus ipilimumab.

This sequence joins TRBV9 and TRBJ1-1; 7 bases fit TRBD1. The CDR3 has 10 residues. Germline loops: CDR1 SGDLS, CDR2 YYNGEE. V lost 7 bases, J lost 8 bases, and 2 bases stayed unmatched. CDR3 nucleotides: TGTGCCAGCGGGGACAGAGAAGCTTTCTTT. Protein: CASGDREAFF.

For this clone: A junction end diverges from the germline sequence, so it may reflect a read error. Other DNA sequences in the sample encode the same CDR3. The genes are TRBV4-2 and TRBJ2-1, with D possibly being TRBD1 (6 bases). Per germline, CDR1 LGHNA and CDR2 YNFKEQ. The length of the CDR3 is 16 residues. CDR3: CASSQPGQTVYNEQFF. CDR3 nucleotides: TGTGCTAGCAGCCAACCCGGACAGACCGTCTACAATGAGCAGTTCTTC.

This clone was recorded a few times. CDR3 sequence reads: CASSLESINQPQHF. The CDR3 DNA sequence: TGTGCCAGCAGCTTAGAGAGTATCAATCAGCCCCAGCATTTT. This chain links TRBV7-9 with TRBJ1-5, with unresolved D. The V end was cut by 1 base, the J end by 3 bases, with 7 bases between. The CDR3 extends over 14 amino acids. Germline lookup yields CDR1 SEHNR and CDR2 FQNEAQ (reference sequence).

This sequence joins TRBV5-1 and TRBJ2-5, with 12 bases that match TRBD1. The length of the CDR3 is 16 residues. CDR1 is SGHRS and CDR2 is YFSETQ in the germline V gene. V was clipped by 4 bases and J by 1 base; unmatched bases: 5. CDR3 coding DNA: TGCGCCAGCAGCGGGACGGGACAGGGGGCCCAAGAGACCCAGTACTTC. It encodes CASSGTGQGAQETQYF.

The rearrangement joins TRBV9 to TRBJ1-4; D is perhaps TRBD1 (6 bases). The CDR3 consists of 15 residues. V was pared by 2 bases and J by 3 bases, with 11 bases between. Germline loops: CDR1 SGDLS, CDR2 YYNGEE. Written as DNA, the CDR3 is TGTGCCAGCAGCGTCACAGGGAACTCTAATGAAAAACTGTTTTTT. It specifies CASSVTGNSNEKLFF.

V gene TRBV7-2 combines with J gene TRBJ2-3; maybe TRBD1 (5 bases). Germline assignment: CDR1 SGHTA and CDR2 FQGNSA. The V end lost 4 bases, the J end lost 4 bases, and 9 bases lay between the germline ends. The CDR3 has 13 residues. DNA of the CDR3: TGTGCCAGCAGCTGGCAGACAGCAGATACGCAGTATTTT. Translation gives CASSWQTADTQYF.

The chain is built from TRBV19 and TRBJ1-6, with 7 bases aligning to TRBD1. The J segment lost 7 bases and the V segment lost 4 bases, leaving 10 bases of the junction unmatched. This CDR3 contains 16 residues. The germline V gene encodes CDR1 LNHDA and CDR2 SQIVND (reference sequence). CDR3 region: CASSTLAGTVNSPLHF. The CDR3 DNA reads as TGTGCCAGTAGTACCCTGGCCGGGACAGTAAATTCACCCCTCCACTTT.

The sample holds one count of this clone. The rearrangement joins TRBV30 to TRBJ1-5; a weak D match, TRBD1 (6 bases). Germline assignment: CDR1 GTSNPN and CDR2 SVGIG (reference sequence). The CDR3 consists of 14 residues. V lost 0 bases and J 6 bases, leaving 12 bases between the germline ends. In DNA, the CDR3 is TGTGCCTGGAGTGTAGGAGGGGGTGGTCAGCCCCAGCATTTT. Its protein is CAWSVGGGGQPQHF.

V is TRBV18 and J is TRBJ1-1, with TRBD1 matching over 8 bases. This CDR3 region has 14 residues. CDR1 and CDR2 from the germline V gene are KGHSH and LQKENI. The V and J ends lost 6 bases and 5 bases, in that order; junction bases with no gene match: 8. CDR3 nucleotide sequence: TGTGCCAGCTCCGAGTTACAGGGGGGGACTGAAGCTTTCTTT. Protein sequence: CASSELQGGTEAFF.

There are a few counts of this clone. The chain recombines TRBV2 with TRBJ2-2; a possible D gene is TRBD1 (7 bases). Germline V gives CDR1 SNHLY, CDR2 FYNNEI. The CDR3 runs to 15 residues. The V end lost 2 bases, the J end lost 7 bases, and 14 bases lay between the germline ends. The CDR3 sequence: CASSEQGGMVGELFF. The CDR3 DNA follows: TGTGCCAGCAGTGAACAGGGGGGTATGGTCGGGGAGCTGTTTTTT. Using reference TRBV2 and TRBJ2-2 for the parts outside the CDR3, the full variable domain is EPEVTQTPSHQVTQMGQEVILRCVPISNHLYFYWYRQILGQKVEFLVSFYNNEISEKSEIFDDQFSVERPDGSNFTLKIRSTKLEDSAMYFCASSEQGGMVGELFFGEGSRLTVL.

Comments on this clone: An end of the junction does not agree with germline; a read error may underlie this. The gene calls are TRBV30 and TRBJ2-7; D may be TRBD1 (6 bases). Germline CDR1 and CDR2: GTSNPN and SVGIG (reference sequence). This CDR3 is built from 11 residues. DNA of the CDR3: TGTGCCTGGACCGACAGGTACGGGCAGTACTTC. Its protein is CAWTDRYGQYF.

The chain joins TRBV18 to TRBJ1-2, with TRBD1 matching 7 bases. The germline V gene encodes CDR1 KGHSH and CDR2 LQKENI. The CDR3 extends over 14 amino acids. V shed 2 bases and J 3 bases; nucleotides not matched to a gene: 3. CDR3 loop: CASSPSQGDYGYTF. The CDR3 DNA follows: TGTGCCAGCTCACCATCCCAGGGGGACTATGGCTACACCTTC. Supplemented by reference TRBV18 and TRBJ1-2, the full variable domain reads NAGVMQNPRHLVRRRGQEARLRCSPMKGHSHVYWYRQLPEEGLKFMVYLQKENIIDESGMPKERFSAEFPKEGPSILRIQQVVRGDSAAYFCASSPSQGDYGYTFGSGTRLTVV.

This rearrangement joins TRBV2 to TRBJ1-4; D remains ambiguous. V dropped 5 bases and J dropped 1 base, with 5 bases sitting between them. This CDR3 spans 13 amino acids. The germline V gene encodes CDR1 SNHLY and CDR2 FYNNEI. CDR3 nucleotide sequence: TGTGCCAGCAGTCCCCAAACTAATGAAAAACTGTTTTTT. Its translation is CASSPQTNEKLFF. Filled out from reference TRBV2 and TRBJ1-4, the complete variable domain reads EPEVTQTPSHQVTQMGQEVILRCVPISNHLYFYWYRQILGQKVEFLVSFYNNEISEKSEIFDDQFSVERPDGSNFTLKIRSTKLEDSAMYFCASSPQTNEKLFFGSGTQLSVL.

The chain recombines TRBV5-5 with TRBJ2-7, with 13 bases aligning to TRBD2. Germline V CDR1 and CDR2: SGHKS, YYEKEE (reference sequence). The CDR3 spans 19 residues. V lost 0 bases to trimming and J lost 7 bases; unmatched junction nucleotides: 16. DNA for the CDR3: TGTGCCAGCAGCTTGGGACAGCCGGGACTAGCGGGGTCCGGAGGTGAGCAGTACTTC. This sequence encodes CASSLGQPGLAGSGGEQYF.

The V gene is TRBV11-3, the J gene TRBJ2-7; 8 bases line up with TRBD1. The trim removed 4 bases at V and 2 bases at J, leaving 7 bases unmatched. CDR1 is SGHNT, CDR2 YENEEA, per germline. The CDR3 contains 15 residues. The CDR3 protein is CASSSRLTGAYEQYF. In DNA form, the CDR3 reads TGTGCCAGCAGCTCACGACTGACAGGGGCCTACGAGCAGTACTTC.

This sequence joins TRBV5-5 and TRBJ1-5, with a weak D call TRBD1 (5 bases). With 4 bases removed from V and 4 bases from J, the gap between germline ends came to 15 bases. Germline V lookup: CDR1 SGHKS, CDR2 YYEKEE (reference sequence). The CDR3 loop spans 15 amino acids. This chain's CDR3 is CASSPDTLANQPQHF. The CDR3 DNA reads as TGTGCCAGCAGCCCGGACACCCTGGCAAATCAGCCCCAGCATTTT.

The chain is built from TRBV7-3 and TRBJ2-2, with D maybe TRBD1 (6 bases). Trimming cost V 4 bases and J 3 bases, with 9 bases left between them. The germline gives CDR1 SGHTA, CDR2 FQGTGA. This CDR3 comprises 14 residues. CDR3 sequence (DNA): TGTGCCAGCAGCTCCAACAGGGACACCGGGGAGCTGTTTTTT. Protein sequence: CASSSNRDTGELFF.

The chain is built from TRBV5-4 and TRBJ2-1; D may be TRBD2 (6 bases). V lost 4 bases, J lost 2 bases, and 13 bases lay in between. Germline V gene data show CDR1 as SGHNT and CDR2 as YYREEE (reference sequence). The CDR3 is 15 amino acids. CDR3 in amino acids: CASSPSGEAYNEQFF. The DNA of the CDR3 is TGTGCCAGCAGCCCGAGTGGGGAGGCCTACAATGAGCAGTTCTTC. Variable domain in full (rest from reference TRBV5-4 and TRBJ2-1): ETGVTQSPTHLIKTRGQQVTLRCSSQSGHNTVSWYQQALGQGPQFIFQYYREEENGRGNFPPRFSGLQFPNYSSELNVNALELDDSALYLCASSPSGEAYNEQFFGPGTRLTVL.

This rearrangement joins TRBV7-2 to TRBJ2-3; D unclear. V lost 4 bases, J lost 2 bases, and 4 bases lay in between. The V gene's germline CDR1 is SGHTA and CDR2 FQGNSA. The CDR3 contains 12 residues. The CDR3 nucleotides read TGTGCCAGCAGCTGGTTCACAGATACGCAGTATTTT. Protein: CASSWFTDTQYF.

The chain joins TRBV4-1 to TRBJ1-1, with 7 bases identical to TRBD1. This CDR3 has 16 amino acids. CDR1 is MGHRA and CDR2 is YSYEKL in the germline V gene. After removal of 8 bases from V and 2 bases from J, the junction contained 14 bases not matched to a gene. CDR3 residues: CASATIRGVGNTEAFF. For the CDR3, the DNA is TGCGCCAGCGCTACGATCAGGGGGGTGGGAAACACTGAAGCTTTCTTT.

This chain uses TRBV5-1 with TRBJ2-2, with D possibly being TRBD1 or TRBD2 (5 bases each). Trimming took off 4 bases at V and 3 bases at J, with 13 bases between the two ends. Germline-derived CDR1 and CDR2 are SGHRS and YFSETQ. The CDR3 loop spans 15 amino acids. The CDR3 bases are TGCGCCAGCAGCATTTCAGGGAGTGACACCGGGGAGCTGTTTTTT. The encoded protein is CASSISGSDTGELFF.

V usage is TRBV5-1 and J usage is TRBJ1-5; D is uncertain. The germline V and J ends were trimmed by 0 bases and 5 bases, with 12 bases remaining between them. Germline V gene data show CDR1 as SGHRS and CDR2 as YFSETQ. This CDR3 has 15 amino acids. CDR3 in amino acids: CASSLDFRGDQPQHF. The CDR3 DNA reads as TGCGCCAGCAGCTTGGACTTTCGGGGAGATCAGCCCCAGCATTTT. Filled out from reference TRBV5-1 and TRBJ1-5, the complete variable domain reads KAGVTQTPRYLIKTRGQQVTLSCSPISGHRSVSWYQQTPGQGLQFLFEYFSETQRNKGNFPGRFSGRQFSNSRSEMNVSTLELGDSALYLCASSLDFRGDQPQHFGDGTRLSIL.

The chain carries TRBV29-1 and TRBJ1-3; possible D gene TRBD1, 6 bases. Germline V gene data show CDR1 as SQVTM and CDR2 as ANQGSEA. Trimming stripped 6 bases from V and 0 bases from J, with 12 bases between. The CDR3 spans 14 residues. CDR3 nucleotide sequence: TGCAGCGTCCGAGGGGGAGACTCTGGAAACACCATATATTTT. It is translated as CSVRGGDSGNTIYF.

V usage is TRBV11-3 and J usage is TRBJ2-3; D may be TRBD2 (5 bases). Trimming removed 2 bases at V and 5 bases at J, with 8 bases between. Per the germline V gene, CDR1 is SGHNT and CDR2 is YENEEA. The CDR3 has 13 amino acids. CDR3 amino acids: CASSLSRGDTQYF. In DNA form, the CDR3 reads TGTGCCAGCAGCTTATCCCGGGGAGATACGCAGTATTTT.

The chain recombines TRBV4-1 with TRBJ2-1; D uncertain. Germline CDR1 is MGHRA and CDR2 is YSYEKL. The CDR3 spans 16 residues. V gave up 0 bases and J gave up 9 bases, with 18 bases separating them. CDR3 in amino acids: CASSQDHSRLVSEQFF. The CDR3 DNA reads TGCGCCAGCAGCCAAGATCACAGCAGGCTTGTATCTGAGCAGTTCTTC.

The gene calls are TRBV7-9 and TRBJ1-1; the D is unclear. The CDR3 is made up of 13 amino acids. Germline V gives CDR1 SEHNR, CDR2 FQNEAQ (reference sequence). Deletions cut 4 bases from V and 8 bases from J, with 14 bases between. The CDR3 reads CASSSRRETEAFF. The DNA for the CDR3 is TGTGCCAGCAGCTCTCGACGGGAGACCGAAGCTTTCTTT.

This clone was picked up one time. The J gene is TRBJ1-2, the V gene TRBV6-5; D is possibly TRBD1 (5 bases). V lost 2 bases and J 3 bases, leaving 13 bases between the germline ends. In germline, CDR1 is MNHEY, CDR2 SVGAGI. This CDR3 is built from 15 residues. The CDR3 bases are TGTGCCAGCAGTTACACATTCAGGGCGGACTATGGCTACACCTTC. Protein sequence: CASSYTFRADYGYTF.